The source of this T cell receptor (beta chain) is a study of cytomegalovirus exposure and HLA in healthy donors. Study-wide points: An Asian-associated ancestry cluster reportedly showed fewer N-insertions than the approximately 670-donor mean in a later analysis. Rare sequences made up most TCRs, while some public TCRs were found in many donors. TCR beta sequences reportedly predicted most subjects' HLA-A and HLA-B alleles accurately.

Germline V gene data show CDR1 as WNHNN and CDR2 as SYGVQD (reference sequence). Trimming left V 6 bases short and J 3 bases short, with 18 bases between. CDR3 length equals 16 residues. PCR amplification relied on 60 Vbeta primers (plus 13 Jbeta primers). Source study methods: In a later analysis, of around 85 million unique beta chains, roughly 9.9 million appeared in at least two donors. Assay: immunoSEQ multiplex PCR; the TCRdb copy retains only in-frame clones and omits some. Clone size and V and J calls were adopted from that table, with D and trimming inferred from the DNA. The sample has 150,000 to 200,000 clones; 80% are singletons. Points on this clone: The antigen remains unidentified.

The V and J genes are TRBV10-1 and TRBJ1-5; D is possibly TRBD1 (6 bases). The clonotype originates from a woman in her 30s in good health and CMV-seronegative. What was sequenced was PBMCs. CDR3 bases: TGCGCCAGCAGGCCTCCGGGACAAATAAACAATCAGCCCCAGCATTTT. Its translation is CASRPPGQINNQPQHF.